This is a list of T cell receptor beta chains from one sample in a study of shared clonotypes between healthy human individuals. Sequencing used immunoSEQ multiplex PCR; TCRdb keeps in-frame clones, though not all of them. The table shows 1,400,000 or so clones, with 98% occurring only once. Sequencing was performed on naive CD4+ T cells sorted from blood. The receptors originated from a man under 40 in good health. The CDR3 runs from the conserved cysteine through the conserved F or W. Each record gives: clone size, V gene, D gene, J gene, CDR3 protein, CDR3 DNA. D genes are given only for firm matches. Size is stated for part of the rows, as once, few or many counts, or as a class when the clone is expanded.

once,TRBV6-5,.,TRBJ1-1,CASSYRNTEAFF,TGTGCCAGCAGTTACCGAAACACTGAAGCTTTCTTT
.,TRBV5-6,.,TRBJ2-5,CASSSVRPGVTDKETQYF,TGTGCCAGCAGCTCAGTCCGACCGGGAGTTACAGATAAAGAGACCCAGTACTTC
.,TRBV7-2,.,TRBJ2-4,CASSLDKTGQNIQYF,TGTGCCAGCAGCTTAGACAAGACGGGGCAAAACATTCAGTACTTC
.,TRBV9,.,TRBJ1-2,CASSVASAVNYGYTF,TGTGCCAGCAGCGTAGCGTCAGCTGTTAACTATGGCTACACCTTC
.,TRBV7-2,.,TRBJ2-3,CASSQNELRAFSTDTQYF,TGTGCCAGCAGCCAGAACGAACTCCGGGCCTTTAGCACAGATACGCAGTATTTT
.,TRBV18,.,TRBJ2-3,CASSPRRSSTDTQYF,TGTGCCAGCTCACCTCGTCGGAGTAGTACAGATACGCAGTATTTT
.,TRBV5-5,.,TRBJ2-7,CASSLAGGLGYEQYF,TGTGCCAGCAGCTTGGCCGGAGGGTTAGGTTACGAGCAGTACTTC
.,TRBV9,.,TRBJ2-3,CASSVGHPGTQYF,TGTGCCAGCAGCGTAGGCCACCCCGGTACGCAGTATTTT
.,TRBV6-5,.,TRBJ2-7,CASSSLAEAYEQYF,TGTGCCAGCAGTTCACTGGCGGAAGCCTACGAGCAGTACTTC
.,TRBV28,TRBD1,TRBJ2-7,CASSLRGQGPIYEQYF,TGTGCCAGCAGTTTAAGGGGGCAGGGCCCGATCTACGAGCAGTACTTC
.,TRBV7-7,TRBD1,TRBJ2-3,CASARTGSTDTQYF,TGTGCTAGCGCCCGGACAGGTAGCACAGATACGCAGTATTTT
.,TRBV5-1,.,TRBJ2-2,CASSLNRAGELFF,TGCGCCAGCAGCTTAAATAGGGCCGGGGAGCTGTTTTTT
.,TRBV5-4,TRBD1,TRBJ2-3,CASSSSGTGGTDTQYF,TGTGCCAGCAGCTCCTCCGGGACAGGGGGAACAGATACGCAGTATTTT
.,TRBV9,TRBD1,TRBJ2-1,CASSAIRPGGFNEQFF,TGTGCCAGCAGCGCAATTCGTCCAGGGGGTTTCAATGAGCAGTTCTTC
.,TRBV10-3,TRBD2,TRBJ2-2,CAIRPSGLSTGELFF,TGTGCCATCAGACCTAGCGGGTTGTCCACCGGGGAGCTGTTTTTT
.,TRBV5-1,TRBD2,TRBJ2-2,CASSLEYGLAGGPNTGELFF,TGCGCCAGCAGCTTGGAGTATGGACTAGCGGGAGGGCCGAACACCGGGGAGCTGTTTTTT
.,TRBV27,TRBD2,TRBJ2-3,CASSQNKRHWTSGTSTDTQYF,TGTGCCAGCAGTCAAAACAAAAGACATTGGACTAGCGGGACTAGCACAGATACGCAGTATTTT
.,TRBV18,.,TRBJ2-5,CASSPPKGRAGETQYF,TGTGCCAGCTCACCACCCAAGGGGCGAGCGGGAGAGACCCAGTACTTC
once,TRBV4-1,.,TRBJ2-3,CASSQGSGVSTDTQYF,TGCGCCAGCAGCCAAGGGTCGGGAGTTAGCACAGATACGCAGTATTTT
.,TRBV27,TRBD2,TRBJ2-3,CASSLKPSGSADTQYF,TGTGCCAGCAGTTTAAAACCTAGCGGGAGCGCAGATACGCAGTATTTT